This T cell receptor beta chain was sequenced for a study of T-cell reconstitution after alpha-beta-depleted transplantation in children. Trimming cost V 5 bases and J 4 bases, with 10 bases left between them. Per the germline V gene, CDR1 is SGHRS and CDR2 is YFSETQ. There are 13 residues in the CDR3. This sample's TCRbeta library carried unique molecular identifier barcodes. TCRdb processed the PCR reads anew with MiXCR; each CDR3 protein has one entry. The data show over 200,000 distinct CDR3 sequences, with around 10% seen just once and over 5% held by the top ten. This chain connects TRBV5-1 to TRBJ1-5; D is perhaps TRBD1 (5 bases). This clonotype originated in a human donor who donated a stem cell graft to a child with acute lymphoblastic leukemia. The source was PBMCs from the stem cell graft donor, collected from the stem cell graft. The CDR3: CASRETDNQPQHF. In DNA form, the CDR3 reads TGCGCCAGCAGAGAGACAGATAATCAGCCCCAGCATTTT.